A single sample is the source of the 14 T cell receptor beta chains below, sequenced in a study of shared clonotypes between healthy human individuals. Sequencing was performed with immunoSEQ multiplex PCR; in TCRdb, only in-frame clones are kept and a portion is missing. The table records approximately 650,000 clones, over 95% of them present only once. Terminally differentiated effector memory CD45RA+ cells were left out of the naive CD8 fraction, which was CD45RO-negative and positively selected for CCR7. Sequences were obtained from naive CD8+ T cells sorted from blood. These receptors came from a woman aged 30 to 39 in good health.

The chain recombines TRBV27 with TRBJ2-3; D gene unclear. This CDR3 has 14 residues. Germline CDR1 and CDR2: MNHEY and SMNVEV (reference sequence). V was pared by 5 bases and J by 4 bases, with 13 bases between. The CDR3 DNA reads as TGTGCCAGCAGTCCCGAGAGCCCCGCAGATACGCAGTATTTT. Its protein product is CASSPESPADTQYF.

V usage is TRBV2 and J usage is TRBJ2-7, with 11 bases that match TRBD2. Trimming took 5 bases from V and 4 from J; bases not matched to a gene: 16. Per germline, CDR1 SNHLY and CDR2 FYNNEI. This CDR3 region has 18 residues. The chain's CDR3 is CASSSGGTSGPWAYEQYF. DNA of the CDR3: TGTGCCAGCAGTAGTGGGGGGACTAGCGGACCATGGGCGTACGAGCAGTACTTC.

CDR3 nucleotide sequence: TGTGCCAGCAGGGAACCCACCGGGGGCCTCGCCGAGCAGTACTTC. Translated, it gives CASREPTGGLAEQYF. This chain links TRBV6-1 with TRBJ2-7; D is tentatively TRBD1 or TRBD2 (6 bases each). Trimming shortened V by 6 bases and J by 6 bases, and 21 bases separated the two germline ends. CDR1 is MNHNS, CDR2 SASEGT, per germline. This CDR3 spans 15 amino acids.

The J gene is TRBJ2-5, the V gene TRBV27; D uncertain. The J call is uncertain, as TRBJ2-7 better fits the DNA end. The germline gives CDR1 MNHEY, CDR2 SMNVEV (reference sequence). This CDR3 has 16 amino acids. For the CDR3, the DNA is TGTGCCAGCAGTTTATCAACGGGCCCTACGCCCTACGAGCAGTACTTC. It codes for CASSLSTGPTPYEQYF.

This chain uses TRBV19 with TRBJ1-3, with D hard to call. Germline V gene data show CDR1 as LNHDA and CDR2 as SQIVND (reference sequence). CDR3 length: 15 amino acids. V dropped 4 bases and J dropped 1 base, with 11 bases sitting between them. CDR3 sequence (DNA): TGTGCCAGTAGTACCACCGTACTGTCTGGAAACACCATATATTTT. As protein: CASSTTVLSGNTIYF.

V and J are TRBV9 and TRBJ2-3; 7 positions match TRBD1. Germline V gene lookup returns CDR1 SGDLS and CDR2 YYNGEE. Unmatched junction bases numbered 7, after V lost 0 bases and J lost 0 bases. The CDR3 runs 17 residues. The CDR3 coding sequence is TGTGCCAGCAGCGTAGAGGGGACAGAGACTAGCACAGATACGCAGTATTTT. This encodes CASSVEGTETSTDTQYF.

The J gene is TRBJ2-1, the V gene TRBV14; the D gene is possibly TRBD2 (5 bases). V was clipped by 0 bases and J by 8 bases, with 14 bases between them. Germline V gene lookup returns CDR1 SGHDN and CDR2 FVKESK. CDR3 length: 15 amino acids. CDR3 loop: CASSQEGLIFDEQFF. The CDR3 bases are TGTGCCAGCAGCCAAGAAGGACTTATTTTCGATGAGCAGTTCTTC.

This clone was counted a single time. Here the CDR3 DNA reads TGTGCCAGTAGTACGTTGTCGACCGGGGAGCTGTTTTTT. Translation: CASSTLSTGELFF. The V call is TRBV19, the J call TRBJ2-2; D is ambiguous. CDR1 is LNHDA and CDR2 is SQIVND in the germline V gene (reference sequence). The CDR3 consists of 13 residues. Trimming took 4 bases from V and 5 from J, leaving 8 bases between them. The full variable domain, in which reference TRBV19 and TRBJ2-2 provide the parts outside the CDR3, is DGGITQSPKYLFRKEGQNVTLSCEQNLNHDAMYWYRQDPGQGLRLIYYSQIVNDFQKGDIAEGYSVSREKKESFPLTVTSAQKNPTAFYLCASSTLSTGELFFGEGSRLTVL.

About this clone: This CDR3 is also generated by other DNA sequences in the sample. The chain links TRBV29-1 to TRBJ2-1; D unresolved. V was cut by 3 bases and J by 6 bases, with 9 bases left in between. From germline, CDR1 is SQVTM and CDR2 ANQGSEA. The CDR3 is 12 amino acids. The CDR3 spells CSVEDLGNEQFF. As DNA, the CDR3 is TGCAGCGTTGAGGATTTGGGCAATGAGCAGTTCTTC.

The rearrangement uses TRBV10-3 and TRBJ2-1, with 8 bases matching TRBD1. V shed 4 bases and J 5 bases; nucleotides not matched to a gene: 10. Looked up from germline, CDR1 is ENHRY and CDR2 is SYGVKD. The CDR3 runs 16 residues. Here the CDR3 reads CAISGDRDRRHNEQFF. In DNA form, the CDR3 reads TGTGCCATCAGTGGGGACCGGGACAGGCGACACAATGAGCAGTTCTTC.

V and J are TRBV10-2 and TRBJ2-7; the match to TRBD1 covers 7 bases. CDR1 WSHSY and CDR2 SAAADI come from the germline V gene. V gave up 6 bases and J gave up 2 bases; unmatched junction bases: 4. This CDR3 has 13 amino acids. The CDR3 DNA reads TGCGCCAGCAGCCCCGGGACAGCCTACGAGCAGTACTTC. This gives the protein CASSPGTAYEQYF.

The chain is built from TRBV4-1 and TRBJ2-3; tentatively, D is TRBD1 (6 bases). CDR3 size: 14 residues. Germline lookup yields CDR1 MGHRA and CDR2 YSYEKL. The V gene lost 8 bases and the J gene lost 2 bases, with 14 bases spanning the gap. The DNA of the CDR3 is TGCGCCAGCGCCCACAGGGCTTCCACAGATACGCAGTATTTT. This codes for CASAHRASTDTQYF.

CDR3 protein: CASSSGTSGLPSYEQYF. In DNA, the CDR3 is TGTGCCAGCAGCTCCGGGACTAGCGGGTTGCCGTCCTACGAGCAGTACTTC. The gene calls are TRBV7-9 and TRBJ2-7; 12 bases fit TRBD2. V gave up 4 bases and J gave up 1 base; unmatched junction bases: 8. This CDR3 has 17 amino acids. Germline V CDR1 and CDR2: SEHNR, FQNEAQ (reference sequence).

This chain connects TRBV2 to TRBJ2-1; D is possibly TRBD2 (6 bases). CDR1 and CDR2 from the germline V gene are SNHLY and FYNNEI. The CDR3 totals 16 residues. V dropped 0 bases and J dropped 2 bases, with 11 bases sitting between them. The CDR3 region has the DNA TGTGCCAGCAGTGAAGCGTACGGGAGACCCTACAATGAGCAGTTCTTC. Translation gives CASSEAYGRPYNEQFF.